Listed below are T cell receptor beta chains from one sample, sequenced in a study of T cell responses to AZD1222 COVID-19 vaccine. Here immunoSEQ multiplex PCR was the method, and the copy in TCRdb shows in-frame clones only, minus some. The sample has 100,000 to 150,000 clones, 94% seen once; the top ten hold under 7.5%. The sequenced sample was peripheral blood, obtained on day 0 of AZD1222 vaccination. The source of these receptors is an adult in good health. CDR3s include the opening cysteine and the closing phenylalanine or tryptophan. D genes are given only for firm matches. Clone size is not always given. Where it is, it says once, few, many or a class for expanded clones.

D	V	J	size	DNA	CDR3
-	TRBV15	TRBJ1-2	-	TGTGCCACCAGCAGAGGGATCGAACGGTCCTATGGCTACACCTTC	CATSRGIERSYGYTF
-	TRBV6-5	TRBJ1-1	few	TGTGCCAGCCTTTTTGGGAGCACTGAAGCTTTCTTT	CASLFGSTEAFF
TRBD1	TRBV5-1	TRBJ1-2	-	TGCGCCAGCAGCTTGTGGACAGGGGCTGGCTACACCTTC	CASSLWTGAGYTF
TRBD1	TRBV11-2	TRBJ1-1	once	TGTGCCAGCAGCGCAGATGGACAGGGGATGGGTCGTGAAGCTTTCTTT	CASSADGQGMGREAFF
-	TRBV28	TRBJ2-6	-	TGTGCCAGCAGTTCGCCTCTTGGGTCCGGGGCCAACGTCCTGACTTTC	CASSSPLGSGANVLTF
TRBD1	TRBV27	TRBJ1-2	-	TGTGCCAGCAGTACCGGGACAGGGGTTCGCGGCTATGGCTACACCTTC	CASSTGTGVRGYGYTF
-	TRBV15	TRBJ1-1	-	TGTGCCACCAGCAGAGAGGTGGGCCCGAACACTGAAGCTTTCTTT	CATSREVGPNTEAFF
-	TRBV23-1	TRBJ2-1	-	TGCGCCAGCATAGTCAGTGGGTCATCCTACAATGAGCAGTTCTTC	CASIVSGSSYNEQFF
-	TRBV2	TRBJ2-6	once	TGTGCCAGCAGCGCGACAGTGATGGGTGGGGCCAACGTCCTGACTTTC	CASSATVMGGANVLTF
-	TRBV5-1	TRBJ2-1	-	TGCGCCAGCAGCTTCGAGTCAGGGTATATCAATGAGCAGTTCTTC	CASSFESGYINEQFF
-	TRBV27	TRBJ2-2	-	TGTGCCAGCAGCCGTACCGGGACCATGTTGGGGGAGCTGTTTTTT	CASSRTGTMLGELFF
-	TRBV12-5	TRBJ2-2	-	TGTGCTAGTGGGCAACCGAACACCGGGGAGCTGTTTTTT	CASGQPNTGELFF
-	TRBV28	TRBJ2-1	-	TGTGCCAGCAGTGTCAGGGAGCTAGGACTTTACAATGAGCAGTTCTTC	CASSVRELGLYNEQFF
-	TRBV2	TRBJ2-3	-	TGTGCCAGCCATAGCGGAATCACAGATACGCAGTATTTT	CASHSGITDTQYF
TRBD2	TRBV18	TRBJ2-2	-	TGTGCCAGCTCGCGACTAGCGGGAGTCCCCACCGGGGAGCTGTTTTTT	CASSRLAGVPTGELFF
-	TRBV7-3	TRBJ2-1	-	TGTGCCAGCAGCCTAGAGGACAGTTCCTACAATGAGCAGTTCTTC	CASSLEDSSYNEQFF
-	TRBV7-2	TRBJ1-5	-	TGTGCCAGCAGCCCCAGTGAGGGGTACAATCAGCCCCAGCATTTT	CASSPSEGYNQPQHF
-	TRBV6-1	TRBJ2-1	-	TGTGCCAGCAGTGAAAAGGAGGGGAATGAGCAGTTCTTC	CASSEKEGNEQFF
TRBD1	TRBV19	TRBJ1-5	-	TGTGCCAGTACAAAGGGGGACAGGGAAGCGGATCAGCCCCAGCATTTT	CASTKGDREADQPQHF
-	TRBV5-3	TRBJ2-1	-	TGTGCCAGAAGCTTGGAGTTTGTGGAAGGCCCCTACAATGAGCAGTTCTTC	CARSLEFVEGPYNEQFF
TRBD1	TRBV28	TRBJ1-2	-	TGTGCCACCCTTCCGGGACAGGCTATCTATGGCTACACCTTC	CATLPGQAIYGYTF
-	TRBV15	TRBJ1-5	-	TGTGCCACCAGCAGAGTGTATACAGAACTAAGCAATCAGCCCCAGCATTTT	CATSRVYTELSNQPQHF
-	TRBV19	TRBJ1-3	-	TGTGCCAGTAGCACAATGCTAAGCACTGGAAACACCATATATTTT	CASSTMLSTGNTIYF
-	TRBV20-1	TRBJ2-5	-	TGCAGTGCTAGTCCGGACAGTGGGACGACCCAGTACTTC	CSASPDSGTTQYF
TRBD1	TRBV3-1/TRBV3-2	TRBJ2-1	once	TGTGCCAGCAGCCAAGGGGACAGGCCCTACAATGAGCAGTTCTTC	CASSQGDRPYNEQFF
-	TRBV30	TRBJ1-6	-	TGTGCCTGGAACGGGACACCGGATTCACCCCTCCACTTT	CAWNGTPDSPLHF
-	TRBV14	TRBJ1-1	-	TGTGCCAGCAGCCAAGAGACGCTTGGGGTTCGAGCTTTCTTT	CASSQETLGVRAFF
TRBD2	TRBV11-2	TRBJ2-7	-	TGTGCCAGCAGCCCTACCCTAGCGGGAGAGTACGAGCAGTACTTC	CASSPTLAGEYEQYF